Shown below are 11 T cell receptor beta chains from a single sample sequenced in a study of blood T cell repertoires in COVID-19. The table came from immunoSEQ multiplex PCR; TCRdb's copy has only in-frame clones and leaves some out. The sample holds nearly 350,000 clones, more than 75% seen once. Sample: PBMCs or T cells enriched from blood (not recorded which). The receptors were gathered from a woman aged 25 to 39 who had recovered from COVID-19.

The chain couples TRBV11-2 to TRBJ1-4; D remains ambiguous. The CDR3 extends over 15 amino acids. Germline V gene sequence: CDR1 SGHAT, CDR2 FQNNGV. V was clipped by 1 base and J by 5 bases, with 11 bases between them. This CDR3 reads CASSLAGSGNEKLFF. The DNA of the CDR3 is TGTGCCAGCAGCTTAGCCGGCAGCGGCAATGAAAAACTGTTTTTT.

The rearrangement uses TRBV6-5 and TRBJ1-2; no clear D gene. CDR1 and CDR2 (germline): MNHEY, SVGAGI. V lost 0 bases and J 0 bases, leaving 5 bases between the germline ends. This CDR3 region has 14 residues. CDR3 DNA sequence: TGTGCCAGCAGTTACTCGCGCCCTAACTATGGCTACACCTTC. This encodes CASSYSRPNYGYTF.

This clone was detected only a few times. This chain links TRBV2 with TRBJ2-1; 9 nucleotides match TRBD2. Germline lookup yields CDR1 SNHLY and CDR2 FYNNEI. CDR3 size: 14 residues. After removal of 6 bases from V and 8 bases from J, the junction contained 8 bases not matched to a gene. Here the CDR3 reads CASRGQRGAHEQFF. The CDR3 region has the DNA TGTGCCAGCAGGGGCCAGCGGGGGGCGCATGAGCAGTTCTTC.

The chain links TRBV15 to TRBJ1-1; unclear D gene. Germline V CDR1 and CDR2: LNHNV, YYDKDF (reference sequence). This CDR3 has 11 amino acids. Trimming removed 2 bases from V and 7 bases from J, with 5 bases in between. CDR3 protein: CATSRLLEAFF. DNA of the CDR3: TGTGCCACCAGCAGACTCCTTGAAGCTTTCTTT.

This chain links TRBV7-2 with TRBJ1-1, with D hard to call. This CDR3 region has 16 residues. Germline V gives CDR1 SGHTA, CDR2 FQGNSA. V lost 1 base and J 3 bases, leaving 15 bases between the germline ends. The DNA for the CDR3 is TGTGCCAGCAGCTTAGGAGGGTATGCAGGCCACACTGAAGCTTTCTTT. Translation: CASSLGGYAGHTEAFF.

The chain joins TRBV7-9 to TRBJ1-1; TRBD1 is a possible D gene (6 bases). The CDR3 length is 17 residues. V was cut by 5 bases and J by 0 bases, with 19 bases left in between. Germline V gives CDR1 SEHNR, CDR2 FQNEAQ (reference sequence). The CDR3 nucleotides are TGTGCCAGCAGCCCGGACAGTCGTCCCTTTATGAACACTGAAGCTTTCTTT. Translation gives CASSPDSRPFMNTEAFF.

V gene TRBV18 combines with J gene TRBJ2-7, with 7 bases identical to TRBD1. Germline V gene data show CDR1 as KGHSH and CDR2 as LQKENI. Trimming at V came to 5 bases and at J to 0 bases, leaving 4 bases not matched to a gene. CDR3 length equals 14 residues. CDR3 DNA sequence: TGTGCCAGCTCAGGGGACAGCACCTCCTACGAGCAGTACTTC. Its translation: CASSGDSTSYEQYF.

The V call is TRBV9, the J call TRBJ2-7; a possible D gene is TRBD2 (6 bases). Germline assignment: CDR1 SGDLS and CDR2 YYNGEE. V lost 0 bases, J lost 2 bases, and 12 bases lay in between. This CDR3 region has 15 residues. CDR3 sequence (DNA): TGTGCCAGCAGCGTAGCTTGGGACTTAACCTACGAGCAGTACTTC. This encodes CASSVAWDLTYEQYF.

This sequence joins TRBV18 and TRBJ1-5; TRBD1 agrees at 11 bases. V lost 4 bases, J lost 11 bases, and 7 bases stayed unmatched. Germline assignment: CDR1 KGHSH and CDR2 LQKENI. The CDR3 is 14 residues long. In nucleotides, the CDR3 is TGTGCCAGCTCACAAGGGACAGGGGGTAGGGCCCAGCATTTT. Encoded protein: CASSQGTGGRAQHF.

About this clone: Different DNA sequences within this sample yield the same CDR3. The CDR3 DNA follows: TGCAGCGTTGGCCTAGCGGGGCAAGAGACCCAGTACTTC. Translating gives CSVGLAGQETQYF. V usage is TRBV29-1 and J usage is TRBJ2-5, with TRBD2 identical over 9 bases. This CDR3 region has 13 residues. Per germline, CDR1 SQVTM and CDR2 ANQGSEA. J gave up 2 bases and V 4 bases, and 2 bases lay outside the gene matches.

V and J are TRBV19 and TRBJ2-7; the D gene is possibly TRBD1 (6 bases). The ends were cut back, 6 bases at V and 0 bases at J, with 12 bases in the middle. This CDR3 is built from 14 residues. The germline CDR1 and CDR2 sequences are LNHDA and SQIVND (reference sequence). The CDR3 DNA reads as TGTGCCAGTAGGAACGACAGGAGCTCCTACGAGCAGTACTTC. The encoded protein is CASRNDRSSYEQYF.